A single T cell receptor (beta chain) is shown here with its context. Its antigen is unknown. TCRdb processed the 5' RACE reads anew with MiXCR; each CDR3 protein has one entry. The table includes 110,000 to 150,000 distinct CDR3 sequences, roughly a quarter detected once. The germline gives CDR1 KGHDR, CDR2 SFDVKD. The CDR3 extends over 13 amino acids. V lost 9 bases, J lost 0 bases, and 9 bases lay in between. The sample comes from a study of T-cell memory formation after mild COVID-19. At the level of the study: Most TCR clusters belonged to a single donor.

Regarding the study as a whole: The second-wave clones peaking on day 37 were not confirmed as SARS-CoV-2-specific. Mostly located in CM and EM were contracting CD4+ clones, with contracting CD8+ clones located in EMRA.

The sequenced sample consisted of PBMCs or a T cell subset sorted from them (not recorded which). The chain joins TRBV24-1 to TRBJ2-3; the D is unclear. The sequence came from an adult woman who had mild COVID-19 (a few samples of this study predate the infection). Cell type and time point are not known. The CDR3 is CATAGLSTDTQYF. CDR3 coding DNA: TGTGCCACCGCTGGCCTAAGCACAGATACGCAGTATTTT.